There are a few counts of the clone carrying this T cell receptor (beta chain). The antigen remains undetermined. This entry belongs to a study of identical twins. Findings and limits, study-wide: The abundant beta clonotypes from cord blood had fewer insertions, and memory repertoires had none of this.

The V gene lost 3 bases and the J gene lost 5 bases, with 5 bases spanning the gap. Germline V gene data show CDR1 as LNHDA and CDR2 as SQIVND (reference sequence). The CDR3 is 12 amino acids. A universal primer site was created by template switching, with the cDNA bearing unique molecular identifiers. TCRdb used MiXCR to reprocess the 5' RACE reads, holding one entry per CDR3 protein. The sample shows 650,000 to 800,000 distinct CDR3 sequences, 8.6% of them seen only once. This sample also appeared in a second study, on yellow fever vaccine responses in identical twins.

The clonotype originates from a woman in her late teens or twenties in good health. The chain has TRBV19 and TRBJ2-1, with D unresolved. The sample comprised PBMCs. Here the CDR3 reads CASSIEDNEQFF. The CDR3 bases are TGTGCCAGTAGTATCGAGGACAATGAGCAGTTCTTC.